This paragraph covers one TCR beta chain sequence. Its target is unknown. The germline V gene encodes CDR1 SQVTM and CDR2 ANQGSEA. This CDR3 comprises 14 residues. At least 5.5 micrograms of total RNA were extracted per sample. It was with a sample-barcoded 5' primer and a J-beta primer mix that a second PCR of roughly 7 to 12 cycles was run. TCRdb ran MiXCR on the 5' RACE reads and lists one entry per CDR3 protein. The data hold about a million distinct CDR3 sequences, with just over 50% observed a single time. The sample originates from a study of blood T cells in healthy people across ages. Overall study findings and caveats: Changes seen in expanded clonotypes were possibly confounded by donor CMV status left unknown. TCR beta diversity correlated strongly with naive T cell percentage.

The sequence was collected from a woman between 55 and 75 years old in good health. V usage is TRBV29-1 and J usage is TRBJ2-1, with TRBD2 as a possible D gene (6 bases). The better agreement between TRBJ2-7 and the DNA end casts doubt on the J call. Sequencing used blood. Here the CDR3 reads CSAWGETRPNEQYF. The CDR3 bases are TGCAGCGCCTGGGGGGAGACCCGCCCCAATGAGCAGTACTTC.